Shown below are 6 T cell receptor beta chains from a single sample sequenced in a study of T-cell reconstitution after alpha-beta-depleted transplantation in children. The TCRbeta library was prepared with unique molecular identifiers. TCRdb reanalysed the PCR reads using MiXCR and keeps one entry per CDR3 protein. The sample lists about 460,000 distinct CDR3 sequences; under 15% were seen once. Sequenced here: PBMCs from the stem cell graft donor, sampled from the stem cell graft. The receptors here all came from a human donor who donated a stem cell graft to a child with combined immunodeficiency.

This clonotype showed up just a few times. This chain uses TRBV6-1 with TRBJ2-1, with D possibly matching TRBD2 (6 bases). V lost 7 bases to trimming and J lost 1 base, with 14 bases between them. CDR1 and CDR2 from the germline V gene are MNHNS and SASEGT. The CDR3 is made up of 15 amino acids. The chain's CDR3 is CASIILGTSYNEQFF. CDR3 nucleotide sequence: TGTGCCAGCATCATACTCGGGACTTCCTACAATGAGCAGTTCTTC.

In this sample, this clonotype turned up many times. The chain combines TRBV18 with TRBJ2-1; TRBD1 matches at 11 bases. The CDR3 covers 16 residues. The junction had 8 bases not matched to a gene; V was cut back by 5 bases and J by 5 bases. CDR1 is KGHSH, CDR2 LQKENI, per germline. The CDR3 loop is CASSTRTGGMNNEQFF. CDR3 coding DNA: TGTGCCAGCTCAACCCGGACAGGGGGCATGAACAATGAGCAGTTCTTC.

This clonotype was observed a handful of times. The rearrangement links TRBV5-1 to TRBJ1-3; D is possibly TRBD1 (6 bases). Trimming pared 3 bases from V and 3 bases from J, leaving 13 bases between. Germline V gives CDR1 SGHRS, CDR2 YFSETQ. There are 15 residues in the CDR3. The CDR3 bases are TGCGCCAGCAGCTCGGACAGCAGTTATGGAAACACCATATATTTT. Protein product: CASSSDSSYGNTIYF. The whole variable domain, filled in from reference TRBV5-1 and TRBJ1-3, reads KAGVTQTPRYLIKTRGQQVTLSCSPISGHRSVSWYQQTPGQGLQFLFEYFSETQRNKGNFPGRFSGRQFSNSRSEMNVSTLELGDSALYLCASSSDSSYGNTIYFGEGSWLTVV.

This rearrangement joins TRBV5-1 to TRBJ2-2; possible D gene TRBD1, 6 bases. The CDR3 length is 14 residues. Trimming shortened V by 3 bases and J by 6 bases, and 12 bases separated the two germline ends. Germline CDR1 reads SGHRS; CDR2 reads YFSETQ. The CDR3 bases are TGCGCCAGCAGCTCTAGACAGGCCTCCGGGGAGCTGTTTTTT. Its translation is CASSSRQASGELFF.

This clonotype has at least ten counts. V and J are TRBV20-1 and TRBJ2-7; D may be TRBD2 (6 bases). V lost 5 bases to trimming and J lost 5 bases, with 16 bases between them. Per the germline V gene, CDR1 is DFQATT and CDR2 is SNEGSKA (reference sequence). The CDR3 length is 13 residues. The CDR3: CSAYRRVVDEQYF. CDR3 nucleotide sequence: TGCAGTGCTTACCGGAGGGTAGTAGACGAGCAGTACTTC.

This clonotype was detected a few times. The rearrangement joins TRBV5-1 to TRBJ1-5; D ambiguous. This CDR3 is 15 amino acids long. V gave up 0 bases and J gave up 5 bases, with 12 bases separating them. The germline CDR1 and CDR2 sequences are SGHRS and YFSETQ. The CDR3 loop reads CASSLGVDGDQPQHF. The CDR3 nucleotides read TGCGCCAGCAGCTTGGGGGTCGACGGAGATCAGCCCCAGCATTTT.